This T cell receptor (beta chain) was sequenced for a study of cytomegalovirus exposure and HLA in healthy donors. Overall study: Of all 380 or so donors who were genotyped, roughly 85% belonged to the Caucasian-associated ancestry cluster. Findings and limits, study-wide: Earlier analysis looked at TCR beta V segments, and most were productive about 87% or about 30% of the time. Common viral pathogens seemed, in a later analysis, to connect with several of the most significant clusters.

Comment on this clone: What it recognizes is unknown.

Germline CDR1 and CDR2: SGHRS and YFSETQ. The CDR3 is made up of 11 amino acids. In the PCR, 60 Vbeta and 13 Jbeta primers were used. The protocol was immunoSEQ multiplex PCR, while the TCRdb copy is restricted to in-frame clones and leaves out a portion. The data show about 140,000 clones, approximately 79% seen once. The sample consisted of PBMCs. This receptor was obtained from a woman in her 30s in good health and CMV-seronegative. The chain employs TRBV5-1 and TRBJ2-5; D perhaps matches TRBD1 (5 bases). The J call may not be correct, given that the DNA end is closer to TRBJ2-7. DNA for the CDR3: TGCGCCAGCAGCTTTAGGGGCGAGCAGTACTTC. This sequence encodes CASSFRGEQYF.